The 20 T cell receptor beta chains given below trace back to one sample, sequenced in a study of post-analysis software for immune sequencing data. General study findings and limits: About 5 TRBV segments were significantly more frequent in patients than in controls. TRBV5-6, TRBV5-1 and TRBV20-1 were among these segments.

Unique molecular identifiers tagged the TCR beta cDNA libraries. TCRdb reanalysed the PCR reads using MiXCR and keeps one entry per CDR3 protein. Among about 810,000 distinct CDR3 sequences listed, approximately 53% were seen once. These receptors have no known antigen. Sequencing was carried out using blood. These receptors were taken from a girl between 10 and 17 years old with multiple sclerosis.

The CDR3 reads CSAARRLAGNNEQFF. The CDR3 bases are TGCAGCGCTGCGCGGAGATTAGCTGGTAACAATGAGCAGTTCTTC. This chain links TRBV29-1 with TRBJ2-1; D is uncertain. CDR1 is SQVTM, CDR2 ANQGSEA, per germline. The CDR3 has 15 residues. The germline V and J ends were trimmed by 7 bases and 5 bases, with 21 bases remaining between them.

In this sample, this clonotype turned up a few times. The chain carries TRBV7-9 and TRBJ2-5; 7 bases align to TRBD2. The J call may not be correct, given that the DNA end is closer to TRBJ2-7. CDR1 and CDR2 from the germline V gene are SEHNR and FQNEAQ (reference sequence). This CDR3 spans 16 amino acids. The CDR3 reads CASSLDTGDYDYEQYF. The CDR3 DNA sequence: TGTGCCAGCAGCTTAGATACGGGGGACTACGACTACGAGCAGTACTTC.

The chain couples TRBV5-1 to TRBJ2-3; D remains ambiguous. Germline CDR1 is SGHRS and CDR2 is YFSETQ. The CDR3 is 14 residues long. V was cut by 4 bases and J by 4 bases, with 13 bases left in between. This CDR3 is CASSSWSGPDTQYF. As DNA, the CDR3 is TGCGCCAGCAGCAGCTGGTCTGGCCCAGATACGCAGTATTTT.

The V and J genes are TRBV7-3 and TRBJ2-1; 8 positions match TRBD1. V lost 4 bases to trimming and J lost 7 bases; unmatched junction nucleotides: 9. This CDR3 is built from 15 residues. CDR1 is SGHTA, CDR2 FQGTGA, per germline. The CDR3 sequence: CASSSQFRGLNEQFF. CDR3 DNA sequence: TGTGCCAGCAGCTCCCAATTCAGGGGGCTGAATGAGCAGTTCTTC.

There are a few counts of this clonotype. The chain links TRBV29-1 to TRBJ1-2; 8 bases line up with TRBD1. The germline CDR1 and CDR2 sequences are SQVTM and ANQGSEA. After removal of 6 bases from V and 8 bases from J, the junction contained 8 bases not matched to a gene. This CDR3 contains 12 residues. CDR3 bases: TGCAGCGTGCGAGGACAGGGAGGAGGCTACACCTTC. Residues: CSVRGQGGGYTF.

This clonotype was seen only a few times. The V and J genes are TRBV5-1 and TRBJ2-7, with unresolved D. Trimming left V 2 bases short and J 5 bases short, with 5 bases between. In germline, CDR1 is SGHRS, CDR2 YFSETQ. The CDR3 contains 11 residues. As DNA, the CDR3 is TGCGCCAGCAGCTTCGCGAACGAGCAGTACTTC. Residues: CASSFANEQYF.

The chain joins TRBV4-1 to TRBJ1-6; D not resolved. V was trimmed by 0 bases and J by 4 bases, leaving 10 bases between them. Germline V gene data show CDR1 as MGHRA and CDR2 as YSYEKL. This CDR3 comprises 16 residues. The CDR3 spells CASSQERKEYNSPLHF. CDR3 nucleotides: TGCGCCAGCAGCCAAGAAAGGAAAGAGTATAATTCACCCCTCCACTTT.

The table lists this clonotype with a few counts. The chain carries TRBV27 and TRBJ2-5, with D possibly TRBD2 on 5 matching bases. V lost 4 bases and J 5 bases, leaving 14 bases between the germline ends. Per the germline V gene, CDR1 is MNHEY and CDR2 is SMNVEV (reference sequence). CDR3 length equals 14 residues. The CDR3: CASSSDYFEETQYF. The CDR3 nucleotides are TGTGCCAGCAGTTCCGACTACTTTGAGGAGACCCAGTACTTC.

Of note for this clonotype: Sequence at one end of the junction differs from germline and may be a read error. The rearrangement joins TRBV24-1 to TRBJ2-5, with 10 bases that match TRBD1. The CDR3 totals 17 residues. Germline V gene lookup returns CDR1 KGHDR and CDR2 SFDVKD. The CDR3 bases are TGTACCACCAGTGAGCGTCCCGGGACAGGGGTTGAAGAGACCCAGTACTTC. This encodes CTTSERPGTGVEETQYF.

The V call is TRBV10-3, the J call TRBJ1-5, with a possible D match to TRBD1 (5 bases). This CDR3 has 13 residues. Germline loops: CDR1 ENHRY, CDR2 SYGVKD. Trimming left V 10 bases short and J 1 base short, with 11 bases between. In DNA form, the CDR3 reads TGTGCCAGCGGAGGGGCGAGCAATCAGCCCCAGCATTTT. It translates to CASGGASNQPQHF.

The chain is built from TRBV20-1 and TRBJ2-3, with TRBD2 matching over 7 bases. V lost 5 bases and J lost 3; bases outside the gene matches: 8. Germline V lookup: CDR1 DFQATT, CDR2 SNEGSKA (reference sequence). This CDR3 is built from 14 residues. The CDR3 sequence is CSAFQSGVTDTQYF. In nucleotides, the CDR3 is TGCAGTGCTTTCCAGAGCGGGGTAACAGATACGCAGTATTTT.

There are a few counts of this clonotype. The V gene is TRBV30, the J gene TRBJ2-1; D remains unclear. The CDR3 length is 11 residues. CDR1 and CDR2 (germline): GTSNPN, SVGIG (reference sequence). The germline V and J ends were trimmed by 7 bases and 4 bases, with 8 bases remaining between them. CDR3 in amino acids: CASDIYNEQFF. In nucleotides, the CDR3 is TGTGCCTCTGACATTTACAATGAGCAGTTCTTC.

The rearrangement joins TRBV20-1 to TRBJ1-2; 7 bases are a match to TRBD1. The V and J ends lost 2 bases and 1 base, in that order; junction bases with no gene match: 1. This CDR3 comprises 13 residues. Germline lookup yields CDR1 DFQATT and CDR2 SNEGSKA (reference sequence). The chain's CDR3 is CSARRDSNYGYTF. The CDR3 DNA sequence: TGCAGTGCTAGACGGGACAGTAACTATGGCTACACCTTC.

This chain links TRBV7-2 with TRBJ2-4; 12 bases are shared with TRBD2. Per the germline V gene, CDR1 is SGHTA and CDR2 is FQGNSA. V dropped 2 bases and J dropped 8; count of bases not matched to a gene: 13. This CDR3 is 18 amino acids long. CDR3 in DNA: TGTGCCAGCAGCTTAAGTTTTACTAGCGGGGGGAGGAGGGACATTCAGTACTTC. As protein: CASSLSFTSGGRRDIQYF. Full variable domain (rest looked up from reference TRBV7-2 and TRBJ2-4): GAGVSQSPSNKVTEKGKDVELRCDPISGHTALYWYRQSLGQGLEFLIYFQGNSAPDKSGLPSDRFSAERTGGSVSTLTIQRTQQEDSAVYLCASSLSFTSGGRRDIQYFGAGTRLSVL.

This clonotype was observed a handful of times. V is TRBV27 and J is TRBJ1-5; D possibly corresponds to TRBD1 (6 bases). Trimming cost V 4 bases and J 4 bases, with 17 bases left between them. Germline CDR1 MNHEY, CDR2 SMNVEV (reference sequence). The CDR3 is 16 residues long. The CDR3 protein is CASSSLTGLSNQPQHF. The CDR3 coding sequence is TGTGCCAGCAGTTCTCTCACAGGGTTATCAAATCAGCCCCAGCATTTT.

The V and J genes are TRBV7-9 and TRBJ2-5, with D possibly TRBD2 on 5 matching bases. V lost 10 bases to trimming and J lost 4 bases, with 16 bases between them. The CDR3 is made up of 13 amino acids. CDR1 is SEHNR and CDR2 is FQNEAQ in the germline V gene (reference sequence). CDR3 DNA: TGTGCCACTCGCGAGGGATTGACAGAGACCCAGTACTTC. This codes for CATREGLTETQYF.

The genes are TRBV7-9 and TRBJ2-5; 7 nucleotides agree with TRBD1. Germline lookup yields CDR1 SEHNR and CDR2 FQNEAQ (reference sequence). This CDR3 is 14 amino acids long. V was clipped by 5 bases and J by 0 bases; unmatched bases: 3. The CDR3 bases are TGTGCCAGCAGCACGGGACAGTACCAAGAGACCCAGTACTTC. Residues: CASSTGQYQETQYF.

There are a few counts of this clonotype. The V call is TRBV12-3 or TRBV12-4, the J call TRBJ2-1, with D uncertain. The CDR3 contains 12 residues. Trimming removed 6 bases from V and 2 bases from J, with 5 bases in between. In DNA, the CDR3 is TGTGCCAGCAGGGAGACCTACAATGAGCAGTTCTTC. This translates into CASRETYNEQFF.

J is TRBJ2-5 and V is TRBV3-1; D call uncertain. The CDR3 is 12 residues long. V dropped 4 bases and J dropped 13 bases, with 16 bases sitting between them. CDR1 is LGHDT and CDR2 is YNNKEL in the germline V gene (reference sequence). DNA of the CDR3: TGTGCCAGCAGCCCGAACGGGCCCTCCATGTACTTC. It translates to CASSPNGPSMYF.

CDR3 sequence reads: CASSLAPGENTEAFF. CDR3 in DNA: TGTGCCAGCAGCTTAGCGCCCGGGGAGAACACTGAAGCTTTCTTT. The chain combines TRBV7-8 with TRBJ1-1; D gene unclear. Germline values: CDR1 SGHVS, CDR2 FQNEAQ. The CDR3 is 15 residues long. Trimming took 0 bases from V and 1 from J, leaving 9 bases between them.